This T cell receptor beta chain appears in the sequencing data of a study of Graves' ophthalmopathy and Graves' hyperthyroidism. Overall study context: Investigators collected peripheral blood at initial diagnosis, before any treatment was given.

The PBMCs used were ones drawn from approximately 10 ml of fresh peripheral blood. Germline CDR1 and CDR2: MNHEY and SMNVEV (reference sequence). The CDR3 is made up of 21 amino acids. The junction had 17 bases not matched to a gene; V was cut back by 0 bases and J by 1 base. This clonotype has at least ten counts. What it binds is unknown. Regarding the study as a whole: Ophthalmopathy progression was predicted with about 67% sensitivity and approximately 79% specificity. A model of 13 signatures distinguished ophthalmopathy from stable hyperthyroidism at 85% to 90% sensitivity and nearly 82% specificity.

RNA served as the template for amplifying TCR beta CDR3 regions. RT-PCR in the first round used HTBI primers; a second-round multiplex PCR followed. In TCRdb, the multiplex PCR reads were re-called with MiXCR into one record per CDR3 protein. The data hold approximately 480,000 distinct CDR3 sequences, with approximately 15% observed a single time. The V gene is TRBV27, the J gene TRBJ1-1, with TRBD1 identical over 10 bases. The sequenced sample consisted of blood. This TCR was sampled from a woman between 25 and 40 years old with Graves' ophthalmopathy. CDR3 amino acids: CASSLSIWAGTGEGANTEAFF. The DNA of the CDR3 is TGTGCCAGCAGTTTATCAATATGGGCCGGGACAGGGGAAGGGGCGAACACTGAAGCTTTCTTT.